The clone carrying this T cell receptor (beta chain) was seen a few times. The data are from a study of beta chain features in type 1 diabetes. Every bit of the isolated RNA underwent reverse transcription, so sequencing read expressed TCRB transcripts. Clones were read by immunoSEQ multiplex PCR, and TCRdb kept only the in-frame ones, dropping some. The table shows under 400,000 clones, with about 20% occurring only once. Looked up from germline, CDR1 is GTSNPN and CDR2 is SVGIG (reference sequence). With 0 bases clipped from V and 5 bases from J, the junction kept 11 bases outside the gene matches. The CDR3 is made up of 17 amino acids.

This chain uses TRBV30 with TRBJ1-1, with TRBD1 identical over 11 bases. What was sequenced was naive CD4+ T cells from blood. The clonotype comes from a woman aged 18-30 years in good health. CDR3 protein: CAWSVRGWGTGGTEAFF. Written as DNA, the CDR3 is TGTGCCTGGAGTGTACGAGGTTGGGGGACAGGGGGGACTGAAGCTTTCTTT.